Below are 13 T cell receptor beta chains sequenced from a single sample in a study of T cell responses to AZD1222 COVID-19 vaccine. Only in-frame clones appear in the TCRdb table, and some are missing; sequencing was by immunoSEQ multiplex PCR. Of around 100,000 clones in the sample, about 90% were seen once. Here the sequenced sample was peripheral blood, taken 28 days after the second AZD1222 dose. The receptors originated from an adult who received the AZD1222 COVID-19 vaccine.

The chain recombines TRBV11-2 with TRBJ1-3; D is unresolved. V was shortened by 4 bases and J by 2 bases, with 6 bases between the two germline ends. CDR3 length: 13 amino acids. The germline gives CDR1 SGHAT, CDR2 FQNNGV. CDR3 nucleotides: TGTGCCAGCAGCTCCTCGCCTGGAAACACCATATATTTT. This sequence encodes CASSSSPGNTIYF.

V and J are TRBV19 and TRBJ2-2; D not certain. CDR3 length: 12 residues. V lost 9 bases to trimming and J lost 6 bases, with 11 bases between them. CDR1 LNHDA and CDR2 SQIVND come from the germline V gene (reference sequence). This chain's CDR3 is CASGYRAGELFF. The CDR3 region has the DNA TGTGCCAGCGGGTATCGGGCCGGGGAGCTGTTTTTT.

This chain joins TRBV5-4 and TRBJ2-4; 8 positions agree with TRBD2. Trimming at V came to 1 base and at J to 1 base, leaving 7 bases not matched to a gene. CDR1 and CDR2 (germline): SGHNT, YYREEE (reference sequence). The CDR3 totals 17 residues. The CDR3 loop is CASSLFTASGAKNIQYF. CDR3 DNA: TGTGCCAGCAGCTTGTTTACGGCTAGCGGGGCCAAAAACATTCAGTACTTC.

The CDR3 region has the DNA TGTGCCAGCAGCACCTACCGGGACTCCCCCTACGAGCAGTACTTC. It specifies CASSTYRDSPYEQYF. This chain joins TRBV5-4 and TRBJ2-7; D may be TRBD2 (6 bases). CDR1 SGHNT and CDR2 YYREEE come from the germline V gene (reference sequence). The CDR3 covers 15 residues. V was cut by 4 bases and J by 2 bases, with 16 bases left in between.

The V call is TRBV5-4, the J call TRBJ1-1; D is ambiguous. The V end lost 4 bases, the J end lost 5 bases, and 12 bases lay between the germline ends. Germline CDR1 and CDR2: SGHNT and YYREEE (reference sequence). The CDR3 has 13 residues. The CDR3 sequence: CASSVPTGTEAFF. The CDR3 DNA is TGTGCCAGCAGCGTCCCGACGGGGACTGAAGCTTTCTTT. Based on the CDR3 plus reference TRBV5-4 and TRBJ1-1, the full variable domain is ETGVTQSPTHLIKTRGQQVTLRCSSQSGHNTVSWYQQALGQGPQFIFQYYREEENGRGNFPPRFSGLQFPNYSSELNVNALELDDSALYLCASSVPTGTEAFFGQGTRLTVV.

V and J are TRBV7-8 and TRBJ1-2, with 10 bases fitting TRBD1. The CDR3 has 15 residues. Germline V lookup: CDR1 SGHVS, CDR2 FQNEAQ. V lost 3 bases and J lost 4; bases outside the gene matches: 5. CDR3 sequence: CASSFGQGDGYGYTF. The CDR3 DNA reads TGTGCCAGCAGCTTCGGACAGGGGGATGGCTATGGCTACACCTTC.

The genes are TRBV29-1 and TRBJ2-7; 7 nucleotides align to TRBD2. Germline V gene sequence: CDR1 SQVTM, CDR2 ANQGSEA. The CDR3 has 13 residues. With V trimmed by 6 bases and J by 0 bases, 5 bases remained unmatched. The CDR3 DNA is TGCAGCGTGCGGGAGTCCCCCTCCTACGAGCAGTACTTC. The encoded protein is CSVRESPSYEQYF.

V and J are TRBV5-4 and TRBJ1-2, with a possible D match to TRBD1 (5 bases). Trimming removed 0 bases from V and 2 bases from J, with 5 bases in between. The CDR3 runs to 13 residues. Looked up from germline, CDR1 is SGHNT and CDR2 is YYREEE (reference sequence). Written as DNA, the CDR3 is TGTGCCAGCAGCTTGGGGGGCAACTATGGCTACACCTTC. This gives the protein CASSLGGNYGYTF.

This sequence joins TRBV6-5 and TRBJ1-1, with 9 bases aligning to TRBD1. Germline CDR1 and CDR2: MNHEY and SVGAGI. The V gene end was trimmed by 8 bases and the J gene end by 1 base; junction bases not matched to a gene: 5. This CDR3 is 14 amino acids long. The CDR3 nucleotides read TGTGCCAGCGGAGGGACAGGGAGGAACACTGAAGCTTTCTTT. This codes for CASGGTGRNTEAFF.

The chain joins TRBV29-1 to TRBJ1-3; D is undetermined. V was pared by 6 bases and J by 0 bases, with 9 bases between. The V gene's germline CDR1 is SQVTM and CDR2 ANQGSEA. The CDR3 is made up of 13 amino acids. CDR3 DNA sequence: TGCAGCGTCCTCGGGCGCTCTGGAAACACCATATATTTT. Its translation is CSVLGRSGNTIYF.

This clone was seen only once. The V call is TRBV28, the J call TRBJ1-1, with 9 bases lining up with TRBD1. There are 16 residues in the CDR3. The trim removed 3 bases at V and 1 base at J, leaving 6 bases unmatched. From germline, CDR1 is MDHEN and CDR2 SYDVKM. The CDR3 sequence is CASSFPRDRENTEAFF. CDR3 in DNA: TGTGCCAGCAGTTTCCCCCGGGACAGGGAGAACACTGAAGCTTTCTTT. The whole variable domain, remainder taken from reference TRBV28 and TRBJ1-1, is DVKVTQSSRYLVKRTGEKVFLECVQDMDHENMFWYRQDPGLGLRLIYFSYDVKMKEKGDIPEGYSVSREKKERFSLILESASTNQTSMYLCASSFPRDRENTEAFFGQGTRLTVV.

The chain has TRBV9 and TRBJ2-7; 9 nucleotides line up with TRBD1. The CDR3 totals 16 residues. The trim removed 4 bases at V and 5 bases at J, leaving 13 bases unmatched. From germline, CDR1 is SGDLS and CDR2 YYNGEE. For the CDR3, the DNA is TGTGCCAGCAGCCCAGGAATCGGGACAGGGATGGACGAGCAGTACTTC. The encoded protein is CASSPGIGTGMDEQYF. The full variable domain, rest sourced from reference TRBV9 and TRBJ2-7, is DSGVTQTPKHLITATGQRVTLRCSPRSGDLSVYWYQQSLDQGLQFLIQYYNGEERAKGNILERFSAQQFPDLHSELNLSSLELGDSALYFCASSPGIGTGMDEQYFGPGTRLTVT.

This clone was detected only once. V usage is TRBV5-1 and J usage is TRBJ2-1, with 10 bases lining up with TRBD2. V trimming: 0 bases; J trimming: 3 bases; junction bases outside the gene matches: 0. This CDR3 region has 15 residues. Germline V gene lookup returns CDR1 SGHRS and CDR2 YFSETQ. CDR3 sequence (DNA): TGCGCCAGCAGCTTGGGGACTAGCGGCTACAATGAGCAGTTCTTC. Its translation is CASSLGTSGYNEQFF.